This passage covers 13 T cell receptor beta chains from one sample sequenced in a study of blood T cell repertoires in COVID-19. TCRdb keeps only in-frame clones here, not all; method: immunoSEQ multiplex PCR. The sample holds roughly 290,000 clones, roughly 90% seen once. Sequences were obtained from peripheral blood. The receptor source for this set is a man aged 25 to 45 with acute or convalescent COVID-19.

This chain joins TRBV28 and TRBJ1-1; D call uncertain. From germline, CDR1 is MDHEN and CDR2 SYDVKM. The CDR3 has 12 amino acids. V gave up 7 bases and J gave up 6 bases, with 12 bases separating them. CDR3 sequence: CASINPAAEAFF. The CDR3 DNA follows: TGTGCCAGCATCAACCCTGCAGCTGAAGCTTTCTTT.

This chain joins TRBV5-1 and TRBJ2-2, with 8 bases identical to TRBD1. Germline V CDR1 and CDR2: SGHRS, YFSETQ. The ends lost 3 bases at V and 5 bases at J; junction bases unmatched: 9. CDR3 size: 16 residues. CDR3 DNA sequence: TGCGCCAGCAGCTCTAGGACAGGGAGAGGGACCGGGGAGCTGTTTTTT. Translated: CASSSRTGRGTGELFF.

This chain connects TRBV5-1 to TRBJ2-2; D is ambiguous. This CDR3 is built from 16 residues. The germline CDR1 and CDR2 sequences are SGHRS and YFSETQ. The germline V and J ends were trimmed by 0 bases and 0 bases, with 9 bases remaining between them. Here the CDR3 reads CASSLATGSNTGELFF. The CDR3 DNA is TGCGCCAGCAGCTTGGCAACGGGTTCGAACACCGGGGAGCTGTTTTTT.

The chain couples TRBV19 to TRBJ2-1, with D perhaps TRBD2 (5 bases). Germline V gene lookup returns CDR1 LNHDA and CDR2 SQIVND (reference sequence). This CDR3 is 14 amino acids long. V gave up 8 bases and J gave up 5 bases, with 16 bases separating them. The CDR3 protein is CASGGSRENNEQFF. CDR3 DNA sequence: TGTGCCAGTGGTGGGTCGAGGGAAAACAATGAGCAGTTCTTC.

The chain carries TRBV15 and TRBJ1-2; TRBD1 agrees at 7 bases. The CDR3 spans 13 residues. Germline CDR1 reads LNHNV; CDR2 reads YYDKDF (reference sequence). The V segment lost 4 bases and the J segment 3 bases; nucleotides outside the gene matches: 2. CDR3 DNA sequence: TGTGCCACCAGCATCAGGGGGGACTATGGCTACACCTTC. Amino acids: CATSIRGDYGYTF.

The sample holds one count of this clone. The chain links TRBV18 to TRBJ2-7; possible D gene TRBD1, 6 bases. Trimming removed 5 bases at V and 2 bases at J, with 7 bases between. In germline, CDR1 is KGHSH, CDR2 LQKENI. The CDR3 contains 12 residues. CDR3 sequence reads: CASSGGPYEQYF. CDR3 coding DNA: TGTGCCAGCTCAGGGGGCCCCTACGAGCAGTACTTC.

The CDR3 DNA is TGTGCCACCAGCAGAGCCTCGGGGGGCTATGGCTACACCTTC. It specifies CATSRASGGYGYTF. This chain links TRBV15 with TRBJ1-2; TRBD1 might be the D (5 bases). Between the trimmed V and J ends, which lost 1 base and 4 bases, there was a span of 10 bases. The CDR3 sequence is 14 residues long. Germline CDR1 is LNHNV and CDR2 is YYDKDF (reference sequence).

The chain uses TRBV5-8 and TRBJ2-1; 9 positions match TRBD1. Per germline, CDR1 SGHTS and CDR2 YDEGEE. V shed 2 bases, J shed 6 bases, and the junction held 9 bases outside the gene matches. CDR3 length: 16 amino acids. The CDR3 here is CASSLRTGEELNEQFF. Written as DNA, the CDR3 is TGTGCCAGCAGCTTACGGACAGGGGAAGAGCTCAATGAGCAGTTCTTC.

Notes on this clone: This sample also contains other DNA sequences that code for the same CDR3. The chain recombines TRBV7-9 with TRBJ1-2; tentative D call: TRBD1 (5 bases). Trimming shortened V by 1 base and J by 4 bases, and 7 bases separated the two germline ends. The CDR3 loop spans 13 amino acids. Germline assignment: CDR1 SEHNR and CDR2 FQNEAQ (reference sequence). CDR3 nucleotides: TGTGCCAGCAGCTTAGGAACAGGCTATGGCTACACCTTC. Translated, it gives CASSLGTGYGYTF.

This chain's CDR3 is CASTPHRGQGGNEQFF. The CDR3 DNA sequence: TGTGCCAGCACTCCCCACCGGGGACAGGGAGGTAATGAGCAGTTCTTC. The rearrangement links TRBV28 to TRBJ2-1, with 9 bases aligning to TRBD1. The J segment lost 7 bases and the V segment lost 7 bases, leaving 14 bases of the junction unmatched. CDR1 and CDR2 (germline): MDHEN, SYDVKM. This CDR3 is 16 amino acids long.

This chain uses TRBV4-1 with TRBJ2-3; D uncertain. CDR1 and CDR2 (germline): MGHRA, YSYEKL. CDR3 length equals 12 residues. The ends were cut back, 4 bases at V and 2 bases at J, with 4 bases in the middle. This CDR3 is CASSPFTDTQYF. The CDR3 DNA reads TGCGCCAGCAGCCCCTTCACAGATACGCAGTATTTT.

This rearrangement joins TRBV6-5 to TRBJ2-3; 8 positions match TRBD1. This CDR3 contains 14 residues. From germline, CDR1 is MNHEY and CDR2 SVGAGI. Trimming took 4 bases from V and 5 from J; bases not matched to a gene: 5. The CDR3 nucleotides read TGTGCCAGCAGTTGGGACAGGAGAGGAGATACGCAGTATTTT. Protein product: CASSWDRRGDTQYF.

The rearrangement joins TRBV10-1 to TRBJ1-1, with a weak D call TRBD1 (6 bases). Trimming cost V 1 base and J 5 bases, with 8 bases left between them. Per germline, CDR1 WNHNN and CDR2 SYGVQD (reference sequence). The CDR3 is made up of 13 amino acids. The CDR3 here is CASSELQGTEAFF. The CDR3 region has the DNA TGCGCCAGCAGTGAGTTACAGGGAACTGAAGCTTTCTTT.